The TCR beta chain described here comes from a study of CD8 T cells in ankylosing spondylitis. Findings and caveats of the study: CD8+ cells made up the disease-linked clones, which were relatively rare in peripheral blood. What seemed typical of ankylosing spondylitis blood was a TCR beta motif built from under 10 highly homologous variants. Reportedly, significant enrichment of disease-linked clones occurred in matched ankylosing spondylitis synovial fluid.

This clonotype was recorded at least ten times. Its antigen is not known. Making use of molecular barcodes, quantitative 5'-RACE generated TCR beta libraries. TCRdb processed the 5' RACE reads anew with MiXCR; each CDR3 protein has one entry. Counted here are approximately 46,000 distinct CDR3 sequences, 11% occurring once; the ten biggest clones make up over 1.1%. V lost 2 bases to trimming and J lost 0 bases, with 10 bases between them. CDR1 is MNHEY and CDR2 is SVGAGI in the germline V gene. This CDR3 has 15 amino acids. The chain is built from TRBV6-5 and TRBJ1-2; possible D gene TRBD1, 5 bases. The source material was blood, either unsorted or a sorted T cell fraction (not recorded which). The receptor was isolated from a male donor with ankylosing spondylitis or in good health (not recorded which). DNA of the CDR3: TGTGCCAGCAGTTACGCTGAGACAGCTAACTATGGCTACACCTTC. It codes for CASSYAETANYGYTF.